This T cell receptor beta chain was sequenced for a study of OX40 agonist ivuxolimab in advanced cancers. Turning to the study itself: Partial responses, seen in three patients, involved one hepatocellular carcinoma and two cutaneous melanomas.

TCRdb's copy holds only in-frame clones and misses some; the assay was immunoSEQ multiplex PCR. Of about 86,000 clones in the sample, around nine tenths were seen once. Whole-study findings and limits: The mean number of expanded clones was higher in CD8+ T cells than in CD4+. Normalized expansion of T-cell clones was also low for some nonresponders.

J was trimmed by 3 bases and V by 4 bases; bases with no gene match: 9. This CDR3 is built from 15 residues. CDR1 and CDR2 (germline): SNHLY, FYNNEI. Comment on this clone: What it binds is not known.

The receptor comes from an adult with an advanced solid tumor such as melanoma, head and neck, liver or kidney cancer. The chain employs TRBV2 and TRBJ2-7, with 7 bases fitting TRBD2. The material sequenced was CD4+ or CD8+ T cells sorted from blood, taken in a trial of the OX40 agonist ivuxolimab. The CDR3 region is CASSGGGTILYEQYF. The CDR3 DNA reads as TGTGCCAGCAGTGGGGGGGGGACGATCCTCTACGAGCAGTACTTC.